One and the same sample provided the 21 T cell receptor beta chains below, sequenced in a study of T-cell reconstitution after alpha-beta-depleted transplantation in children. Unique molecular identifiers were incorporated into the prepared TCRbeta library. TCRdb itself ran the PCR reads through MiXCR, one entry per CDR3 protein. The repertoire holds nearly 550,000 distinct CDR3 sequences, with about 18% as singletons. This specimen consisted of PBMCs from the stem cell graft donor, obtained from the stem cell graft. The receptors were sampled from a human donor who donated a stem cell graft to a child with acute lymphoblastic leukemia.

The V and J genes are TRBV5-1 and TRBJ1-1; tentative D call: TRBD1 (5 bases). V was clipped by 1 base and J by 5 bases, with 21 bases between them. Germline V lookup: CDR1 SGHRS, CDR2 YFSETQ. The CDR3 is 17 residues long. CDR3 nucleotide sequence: TGCGCCAGCAGCTTGAGTAGTCCAGGGACCTATAGGACTGAAGCTTTCTTT. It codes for CASSLSSPGTYRTEAFF.

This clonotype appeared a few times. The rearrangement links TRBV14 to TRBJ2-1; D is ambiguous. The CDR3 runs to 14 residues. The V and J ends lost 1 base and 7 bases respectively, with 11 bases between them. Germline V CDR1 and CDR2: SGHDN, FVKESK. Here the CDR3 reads CASSQARFPNEQFF. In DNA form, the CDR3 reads TGTGCCAGCAGCCAAGCTAGATTTCCGAATGAGCAGTTCTTC.

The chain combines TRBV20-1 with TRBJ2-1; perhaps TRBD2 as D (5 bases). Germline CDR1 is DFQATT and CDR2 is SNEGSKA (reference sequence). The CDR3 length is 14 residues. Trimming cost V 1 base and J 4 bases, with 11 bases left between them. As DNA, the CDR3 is TGCAGTGCTAGAGGGCCCGGCGGGTACAATGAGCAGTTCTTC. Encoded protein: CSARGPGGYNEQFF.

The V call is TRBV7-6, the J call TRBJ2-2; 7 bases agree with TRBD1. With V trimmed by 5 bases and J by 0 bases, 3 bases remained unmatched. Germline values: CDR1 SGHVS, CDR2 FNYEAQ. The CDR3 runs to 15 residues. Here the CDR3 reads CASSMTGSNTGELFF. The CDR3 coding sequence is TGTGCCAGCAGCATGACAGGGTCGAACACCGGGGAGCTGTTTTTT. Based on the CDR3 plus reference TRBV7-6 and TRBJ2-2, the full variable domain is GAGVSQSPRYKVTKRGQDVALRCDPISGHVSLYWYRQALGQGPEFLTYFNYEAQQDKSGLPNDRFSAERPEGSISTLTIQRTEQRDSAMYRCASSMTGSNTGELFFGEGSRLTVL.

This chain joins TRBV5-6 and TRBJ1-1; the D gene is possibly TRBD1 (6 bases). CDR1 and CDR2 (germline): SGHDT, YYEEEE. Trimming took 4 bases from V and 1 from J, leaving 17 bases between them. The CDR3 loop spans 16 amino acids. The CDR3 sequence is CASSPNPTGTNTEAFF. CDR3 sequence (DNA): TGTGCCAGCAGCCCAAACCCGACAGGCACGAACACTGAAGCTTTCTTT.

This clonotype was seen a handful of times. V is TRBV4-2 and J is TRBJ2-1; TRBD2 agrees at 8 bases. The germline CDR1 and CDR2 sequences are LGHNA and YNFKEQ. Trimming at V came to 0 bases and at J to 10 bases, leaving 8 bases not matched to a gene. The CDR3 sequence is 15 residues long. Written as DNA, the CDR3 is TGTGCCAGCAGCCAAGATCGACTAGCGTATAAGGAGCAGTTCTTC. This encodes CASSQDRLAYKEQFF.

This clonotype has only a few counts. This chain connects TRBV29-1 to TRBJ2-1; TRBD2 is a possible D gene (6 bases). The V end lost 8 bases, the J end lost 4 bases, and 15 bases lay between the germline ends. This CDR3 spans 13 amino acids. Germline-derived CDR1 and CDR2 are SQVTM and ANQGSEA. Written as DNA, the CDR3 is TGCAGCACCCGGGGTGGGGGGTACAATGAGCAGTTCTTC. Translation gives CSTRGGGYNEQFF.

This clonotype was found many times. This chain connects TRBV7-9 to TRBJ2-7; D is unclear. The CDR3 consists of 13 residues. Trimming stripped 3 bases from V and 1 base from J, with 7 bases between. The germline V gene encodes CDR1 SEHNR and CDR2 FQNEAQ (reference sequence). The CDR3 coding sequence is TGTGCCAGCAGCTTTACCAGTTCCTACGAGCAGTACTTC. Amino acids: CASSFTSSYEQYF.

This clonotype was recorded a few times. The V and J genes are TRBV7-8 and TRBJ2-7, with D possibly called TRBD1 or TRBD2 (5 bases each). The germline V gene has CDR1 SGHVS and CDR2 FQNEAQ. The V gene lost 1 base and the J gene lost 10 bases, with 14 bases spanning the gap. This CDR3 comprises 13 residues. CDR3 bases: TGTGCCAGCAGCTTAGGATCAACCCGGGGCCAGTACTTC. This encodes CASSLGSTRGQYF.

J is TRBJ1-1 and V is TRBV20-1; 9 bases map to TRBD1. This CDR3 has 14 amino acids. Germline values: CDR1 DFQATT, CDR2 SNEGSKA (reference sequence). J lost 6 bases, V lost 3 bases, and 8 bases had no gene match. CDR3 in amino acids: CSARGTGKNPEAFF. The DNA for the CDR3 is TGCAGTGCTAGGGGGACAGGGAAGAATCCTGAAGCTTTCTTT.

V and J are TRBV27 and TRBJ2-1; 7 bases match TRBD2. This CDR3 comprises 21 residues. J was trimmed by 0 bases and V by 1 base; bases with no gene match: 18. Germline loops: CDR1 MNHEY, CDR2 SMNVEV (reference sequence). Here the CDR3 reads CASSLFQSLQRGLSSYNEQFF. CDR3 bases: TGTGCCAGCAGTTTATTCCAATCCCTGCAGCGGGGACTGAGCTCCTACAATGAGCAGTTCTTC.

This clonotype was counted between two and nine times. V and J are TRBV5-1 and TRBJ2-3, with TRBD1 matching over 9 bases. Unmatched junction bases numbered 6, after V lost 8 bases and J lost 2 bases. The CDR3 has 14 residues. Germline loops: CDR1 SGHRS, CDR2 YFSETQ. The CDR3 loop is CASGGQGFTDTQYF. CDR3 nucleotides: TGCGCCAGTGGGGGACAGGGATTCACAGATACGCAGTATTTT.

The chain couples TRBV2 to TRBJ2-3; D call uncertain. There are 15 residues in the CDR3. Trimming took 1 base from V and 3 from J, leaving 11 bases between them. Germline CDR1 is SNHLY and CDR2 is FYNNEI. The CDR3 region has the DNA TGTGCCAGCAGTGAAGAGAGTTCCCTTACAGATACGCAGTATTTT. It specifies CASSEESSLTDTQYF. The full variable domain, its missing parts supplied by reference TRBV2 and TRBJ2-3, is EPEVTQTPSHQVTQMGQEVILRCVPISNHLYFYWYRQILGQKVEFLVSFYNNEISEKSEIFDDQFSVERPDGSNFTLKIRSTKLEDSAMYFCASSEESSLTDTQYFGPGTRLTVL.

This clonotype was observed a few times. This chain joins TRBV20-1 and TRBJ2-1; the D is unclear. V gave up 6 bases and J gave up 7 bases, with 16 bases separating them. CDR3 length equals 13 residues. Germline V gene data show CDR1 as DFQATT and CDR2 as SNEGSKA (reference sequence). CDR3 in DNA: TGCAGTGCGGACCGACCCGGGCGGAATGAGCAGTTCTTC. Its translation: CSADRPGRNEQFF.

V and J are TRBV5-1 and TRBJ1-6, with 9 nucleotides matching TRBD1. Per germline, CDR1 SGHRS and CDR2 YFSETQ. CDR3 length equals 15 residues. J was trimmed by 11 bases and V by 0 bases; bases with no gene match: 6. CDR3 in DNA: TGCGCCAGCAGCTTGGAGACAGGGGGTTCAGCACCCCTCCACTTT. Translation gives CASSLETGGSAPLHF.

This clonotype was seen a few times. DNA of the CDR3: TGTGCCTGGAGTGTATCAACTCGCTTCAGCTCCTACAATGAGCAGTTCTTC. Residues: CAWSVSTRFSSYNEQFF. The chain recombines TRBV30 with TRBJ2-1; D remains ambiguous. The germline V gene has CDR1 GTSNPN and CDR2 SVGIG (reference sequence). Trimming pared 0 bases from V and 0 bases from J, leaving 15 bases between. The CDR3 runs 17 residues.

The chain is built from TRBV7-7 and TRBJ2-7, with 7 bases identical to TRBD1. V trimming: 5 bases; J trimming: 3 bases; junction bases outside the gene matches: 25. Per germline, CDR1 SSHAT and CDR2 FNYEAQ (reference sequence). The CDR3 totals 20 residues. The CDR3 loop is CASSLGPGTEIHPRYYEQYF. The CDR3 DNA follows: TGTGCCAGCAGCCTGGGGCCCGGGACAGAGATCCACCCAAGGTACTACGAGCAGTACTTC. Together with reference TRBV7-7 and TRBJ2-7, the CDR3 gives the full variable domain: GAGVSQSPRYKVTKRGQDVTLRCDPISSHATLYWYQQALGQGPEFLTYFNYEAQPDKSGLPSDRFSAERPEGSISTLTIQRTEQRDSAMYRCASSLGPGTEIHPRYYEQYFGPGTRLTVT.

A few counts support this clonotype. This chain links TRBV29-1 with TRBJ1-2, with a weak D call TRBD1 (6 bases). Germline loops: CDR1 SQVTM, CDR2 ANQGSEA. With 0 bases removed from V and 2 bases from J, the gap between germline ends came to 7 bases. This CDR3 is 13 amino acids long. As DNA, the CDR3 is TGCAGCGTTGAAGATACAGGGAACTATGGCTACACCTTC. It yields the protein CSVEDTGNYGYTF. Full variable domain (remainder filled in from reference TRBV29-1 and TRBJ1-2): SAVISQKPSRDICQRGTSLTIQCQVDSQVTMMFWYRQQPGQSLTLIATANQGSEATYESGFVIDKFPISRPNLTFSTLTVSNMSPEDSSIYLCSVEDTGNYGYTFGSGTRLTVV.

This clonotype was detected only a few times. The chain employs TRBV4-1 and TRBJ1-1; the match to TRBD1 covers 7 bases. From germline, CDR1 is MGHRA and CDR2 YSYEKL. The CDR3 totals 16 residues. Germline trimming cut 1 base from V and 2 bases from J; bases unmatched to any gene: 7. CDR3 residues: CASSQVVQGINTEAFF. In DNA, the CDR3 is TGCGCCAGCAGCCAAGTCGTACAGGGGATTAACACTGAAGCTTTCTTT.

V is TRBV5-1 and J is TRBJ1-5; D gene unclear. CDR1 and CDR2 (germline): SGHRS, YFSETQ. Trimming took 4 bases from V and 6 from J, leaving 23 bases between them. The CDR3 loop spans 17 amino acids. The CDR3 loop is CASSPRTPSGEAQPQHF. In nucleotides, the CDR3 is TGCGCCAGCAGCCCCCGAACCCCCAGTGGGGAGGCTCAGCCCCAGCATTTT.

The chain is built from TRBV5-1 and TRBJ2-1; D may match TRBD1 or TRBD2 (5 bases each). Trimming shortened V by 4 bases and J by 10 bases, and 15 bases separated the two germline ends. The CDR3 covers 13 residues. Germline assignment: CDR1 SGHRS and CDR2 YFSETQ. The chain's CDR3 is CASSVPGTHEQFF. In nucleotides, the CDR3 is TGCGCCAGCAGCGTCCCCGGGACCCACGAGCAGTTCTTC.